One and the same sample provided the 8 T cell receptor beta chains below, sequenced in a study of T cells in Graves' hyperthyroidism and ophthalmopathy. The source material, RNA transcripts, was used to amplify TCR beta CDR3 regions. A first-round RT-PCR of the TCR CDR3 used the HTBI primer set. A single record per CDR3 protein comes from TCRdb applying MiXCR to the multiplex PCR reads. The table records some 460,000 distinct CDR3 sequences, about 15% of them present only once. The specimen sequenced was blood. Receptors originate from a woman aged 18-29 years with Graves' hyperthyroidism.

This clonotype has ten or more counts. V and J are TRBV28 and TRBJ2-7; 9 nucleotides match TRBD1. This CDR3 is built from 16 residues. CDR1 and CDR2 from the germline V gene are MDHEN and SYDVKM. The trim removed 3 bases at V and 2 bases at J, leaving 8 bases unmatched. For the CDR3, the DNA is TGTGCCAGCAGTTTCTCCGCCACAGGGGGCCCCTACGAGCAGTACTTC. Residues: CASSFSATGGPYEQYF.

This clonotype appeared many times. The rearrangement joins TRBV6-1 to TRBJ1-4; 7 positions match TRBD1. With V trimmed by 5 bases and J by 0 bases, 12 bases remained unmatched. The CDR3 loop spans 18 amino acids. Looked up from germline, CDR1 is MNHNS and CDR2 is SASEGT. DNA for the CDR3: TGTGCCAGCAGTTACGCTACAGGGGCATGGGCAACTAATGAAAAACTGTTTTTT. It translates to CASSYATGAWATNEKLFF.

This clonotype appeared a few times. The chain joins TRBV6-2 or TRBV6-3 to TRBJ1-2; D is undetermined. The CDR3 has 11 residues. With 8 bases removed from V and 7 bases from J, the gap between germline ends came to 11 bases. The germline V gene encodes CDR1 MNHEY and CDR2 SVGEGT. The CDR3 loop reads CASAHGPGYTF. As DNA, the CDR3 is TGTGCCAGCGCCCACGGGCCTGGCTACACCTTC.

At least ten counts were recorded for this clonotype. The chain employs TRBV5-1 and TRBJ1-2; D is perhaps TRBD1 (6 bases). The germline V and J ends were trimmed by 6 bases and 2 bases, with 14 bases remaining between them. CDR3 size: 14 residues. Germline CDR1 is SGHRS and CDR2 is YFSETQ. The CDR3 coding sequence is TGCGCCAGCACCATTGCCCAGGGGAACTATGGCTACACCTTC. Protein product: CASTIAQGNYGYTF.

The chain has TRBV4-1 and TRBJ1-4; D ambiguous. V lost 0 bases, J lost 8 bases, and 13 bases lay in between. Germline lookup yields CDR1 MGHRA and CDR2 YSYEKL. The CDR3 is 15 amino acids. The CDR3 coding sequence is TGCGCCAGCAGCCAAGAAGGAGGAGGAAGGGAAAAACTGTTTTTT. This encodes CASSQEGGGREKLFF.

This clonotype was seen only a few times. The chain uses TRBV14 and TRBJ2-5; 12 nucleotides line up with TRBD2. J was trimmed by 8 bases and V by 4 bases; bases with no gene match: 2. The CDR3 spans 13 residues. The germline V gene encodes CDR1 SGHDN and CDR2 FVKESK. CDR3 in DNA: TGTGCCAGCAGCCGAGGACTAGCGGGAACCCAGTACTTC. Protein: CASSRGLAGTQYF.

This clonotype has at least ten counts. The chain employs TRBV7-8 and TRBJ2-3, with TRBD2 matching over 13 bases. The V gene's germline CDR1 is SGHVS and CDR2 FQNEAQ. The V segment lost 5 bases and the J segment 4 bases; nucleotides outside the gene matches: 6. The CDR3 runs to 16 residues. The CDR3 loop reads CASSEGLAGESDTQYF. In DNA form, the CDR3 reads TGTGCCAGCAGCGAAGGACTAGCGGGAGAATCAGATACGCAGTATTTT.

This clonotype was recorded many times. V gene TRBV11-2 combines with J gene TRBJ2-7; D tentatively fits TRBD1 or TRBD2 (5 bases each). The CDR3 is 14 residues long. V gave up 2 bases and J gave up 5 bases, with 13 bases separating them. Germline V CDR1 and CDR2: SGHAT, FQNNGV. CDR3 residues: CASSLWGPLNEQYF. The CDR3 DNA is TGTGCCAGCAGCTTATGGGGACCCCTGAACGAGCAGTACTTC.